The 30 T cell receptor beta chains below all came from one sample that was sequenced in a study of blood T cell repertoires in COVID-19 (dated by TCRdb to about 2020). Libraries were prepared through the immunoSEQ multiplex PCR assay. As stored in TCRdb, this immuneACCESS dataset retains in-frame rearrangements with V and J assigned. A fraction of the clones does not appear; measured against another copy, unresolved V genes explain less than half of the discrepancy, and the remainder lacks a known reason. The sample table shows around 480,000 clones, and more than 70% are seen once. Together, the top ten hold roughly 12% of the sample. The specimen was peripheral blood. All receptors come from a woman between 50 and 59 years old with COVID-19, enrolled during active disease.

Points on this clone: This sample also contains other DNA sequences that code for the same CDR3. The rearrangement links TRBV2 to TRBJ1-2, with D uncertain. V lost 3 bases to trimming and J lost 0 bases, with 5 bases between them. The germline V gene has CDR1 SNHLY and CDR2 FYNNEI. The CDR3 spans 13 residues. This CDR3 is CASSDSANYGYTF. In DNA form, the CDR3 reads TGTGCCAGCAGTGACTCTGCTAACTATGGCTACACCTTC.

This chain links TRBV19 with TRBJ1-1; TRBD1 aligns across 7 bases. Germline loops: CDR1 LNHDA, CDR2 SQIVND (reference sequence). The V gene end was trimmed by 3 bases and the J gene end by 4 bases; junction bases not matched to a gene: 8. The CDR3 consists of 15 residues. CDR3 DNA sequence: TGTGCCAGTAGTATTTATAGGGGGCCGCGCACTGAAGCTTTCTTT. The encoded protein is CASSIYRGPRTEAFF.

The chain links TRBV27 to TRBJ1-4, with TRBD1 identical over 8 bases. V lost 5 bases, J lost 6 bases, and 2 bases stayed unmatched. The CDR3 consists of 13 residues. Germline V gene data show CDR1 as MNHEY and CDR2 as SMNVEV (reference sequence). The CDR3: CASSAGGYEKLFF. The CDR3, as DNA: TGTGCCAGCAGTGCAGGGGGCTATGAAAAACTGTTTTTT.

The chain uses TRBV18 and TRBJ1-5; D gene unclear. The germline CDR1 and CDR2 sequences are KGHSH and LQKENI. The CDR3 consists of 14 residues. The V end was cut by 3 bases, the J end by 4 bases, with 10 bases between. The CDR3 loop reads CASSPSGLNQPQHF. The CDR3 region has the DNA TGTGCCAGCTCACCCAGCGGGTTGAATCAGCCCCAGCATTTT.

The genes are TRBV19 and TRBJ1-6; TRBD1 aligns across 7 bases. With V trimmed by 4 bases and J by 7 bases, 10 bases remained unmatched. The CDR3 is 16 residues long. Germline CDR1 and CDR2: LNHDA and SQIVND (reference sequence). CDR3 nucleotides: TGTGCCAGTAGTACTAAGATTACGACAGGGAATTCACCCCTCCACTTT. Amino acid sequence: CASSTKITTGNSPLHF.

The chain uses TRBV19 and TRBJ1-5; D is possibly TRBD1 (6 bases). The CDR3 extends over 15 amino acids. Trimming left V 5 bases short and J 7 bases short, with 18 bases between. Germline loops: CDR1 LNHDA, CDR2 SQIVND (reference sequence). The DNA of the CDR3 is TGTGCCAGTAGTTCCCCATACAGGGCGGCGCAGCCCCAGCATTTT. The encoded protein is CASSSPYRAAQPQHF.

The V and J genes are TRBV4-1 and TRBJ2-7; the D gene is possibly TRBD1 (6 bases). The germline CDR1 and CDR2 sequences are MGHRA and YSYEKL. Between the trimmed V and J ends, which lost 2 bases and 7 bases, there was a span of 15 bases. The CDR3 sequence is 14 residues long. The CDR3 bases are TGCGCCAGCAGCCAACGGGCAGGGGCGAGGGAGCAGTACTTC. Its protein is CASSQRAGAREQYF.

This chain connects TRBV7-9 to TRBJ2-1; unclear D gene. CDR1 is SEHNR and CDR2 is FQNEAQ in the germline V gene (reference sequence). Trimming shortened V by 2 bases and J by 8 bases, and 4 bases separated the two germline ends. This CDR3 spans 11 amino acids. The CDR3 here is CASSLLDEQFF. The CDR3 region has the DNA TGTGCCAGCAGCTTACTCGATGAGCAGTTCTTC. The whole variable domain, remainder taken from reference TRBV7-9 and TRBJ2-1, is DTGVSQNPRHKITKRGQNVTFRCDPISEHNRLYWYRQTLGQGPEFLTYFQNEAQLEKSRLLSDRFSAERPKGSFSTLEIQRTEQGDSAMYLCASSLLDEQFFGPGTRLTVL.

The rearrangement links TRBV5-1 to TRBJ1-4; TRBD1 aligns across 12 bases. This CDR3 spans 17 amino acids. Germline CDR1 reads SGHRS; CDR2 reads YFSETQ. With V trimmed by 4 bases and J by 3 bases, 7 bases remained unmatched. The CDR3 bases are TGCGCCAGCAGCCCCGGGACAGGGGGCTTAGCTAATGAAAAACTGTTTTTT. It codes for CASSPGTGGLANEKLFF.

This sequence joins TRBV5-4 and TRBJ1-2; D gene uncertain. The CDR3 loop spans 13 amino acids. The V end lost 0 bases, the J end lost 4 bases, and 7 bases lay between the germline ends. Germline V lookup: CDR1 SGHNT, CDR2 YYREEE (reference sequence). The CDR3 DNA reads as TGTGCCAGCAGCTTGGAACAAATCTATGGCTACACCTTC. As protein: CASSLEQIYGYTF. The full variable domain, in which reference TRBV5-4 and TRBJ1-2 provide the parts outside the CDR3, is ETGVTQSPTHLIKTRGQQVTLRCSSQSGHNTVSWYQQALGQGPQFIFQYYREEENGRGNFPPRFSGLQFPNYSSELNVNALELDDSALYLCASSLEQIYGYTFGSGTRLTVV.

J is TRBJ2-1 and V is TRBV9; tentative D call: TRBD2 (6 bases). V lost 0 bases to trimming and J lost 5 bases, with 9 bases between them. The germline V gene encodes CDR1 SGDLS and CDR2 YYNGEE. This CDR3 has 14 amino acids. CDR3 residues: CASSVASVDNEQFF. CDR3 DNA: TGTGCCAGCAGCGTAGCTAGCGTCGACAATGAGCAGTTCTTC.

The chain couples TRBV5-1 to TRBJ2-3; maybe TRBD1 (6 bases). The length of the CDR3 is 14 residues. The V end was cut by 7 bases, the J end by 0 bases, with 12 bases between. Germline V gene lookup returns CDR1 SGHRS and CDR2 YFSETQ. The CDR3, as DNA: TGCGCCAGCGTCCGGGACACCAGCACAGATACGCAGTATTTT. It encodes CASVRDTSTDTQYF.

V usage is TRBV30 and J usage is TRBJ1-2, with TRBD1 matching 8 bases. Trimming removed 0 bases from V and 7 bases from J; junction bases left unmatched: 7. CDR1 is GTSNPN and CDR2 is SVGIG in the germline V gene (reference sequence). This CDR3 is built from 14 residues. This CDR3 is CAWSVRTGTPGYTF. CDR3 bases: TGTGCCTGGAGTGTACGGACAGGGACTCCTGGCTACACCTTC.

In its sample, this clone was seen once. CDR3 in amino acids: CASSPLVGQRHTGELFF. The CDR3 nucleotides are TGTGCCAGCAGCCCGCTAGTTGGACAGAGACACACCGGGGAGCTGTTTTTT. The chain couples TRBV4-2 to TRBJ2-2; a possible D gene is TRBD1 (6 bases). Between the trimmed V and J ends, which lost 4 bases and 3 bases, there was a span of 18 bases. CDR3 length: 17 residues. In germline, CDR1 is LGHNA, CDR2 YNFKEQ.

The chain carries TRBV2 and TRBJ2-7; TRBD2 matches 12 bases. V was clipped by 10 bases and J by 2 bases; unmatched bases: 3. The germline gives CDR1 SNHLY, CDR2 FYNNEI. CDR3 size: 13 residues. The CDR3 bases are TGTGCCACCCGACTAGCGGGGGCCTACGAGCAGTACTTC. It codes for CATRLAGAYEQYF. Full variable domain (remainder filled in from reference TRBV2 and TRBJ2-7): EPEVTQTPSHQVTQMGQEVILRCVPISNHLYFYWYRQILGQKVEFLVSFYNNEISEKSEIFDDQFSVERPDGSNFTLKIRSTKLEDSAMYFCATRLAGAYEQYFGPGTRLTVT.

CDR3 DNA sequence: TGCAGCGTTGTGGGAGGTGGGGGGGAGACCCAGTACTTC. Amino acid sequence: CSVVGGGGETQYF. The gene calls are TRBV29-1 and TRBJ2-5, with D perhaps TRBD2 (6 bases). Trimming shortened V by 4 bases and J by 5 bases, and 14 bases separated the two germline ends. Germline V gene sequence: CDR1 SQVTM, CDR2 ANQGSEA. The CDR3 totals 13 residues.

V and J are TRBV12-3 or TRBV12-4 and TRBJ2-7, with unresolved D. The length of the CDR3 is 12 residues. The V end lost 5 bases, the J end lost 7 bases, and 12 bases lay between the germline ends. In nucleotides, the CDR3 is TGTGCCAGCAGTCACGGAGAAGGAGAGCAGTACTTC. Residues: CASSHGEGEQYF.

The V gene is TRBV3-1 (or the pseudogene TRBV3-2), the J gene TRBJ2-7; D possibly corresponds to TRBD1 (5 bases). The germline gives CDR1 LGHDT, CDR2 YNNKEL (reference sequence). The ends were cut back, 2 bases at V and 6 bases at J, with 14 bases in the middle. The CDR3 sequence is 14 residues long. The CDR3 region is CASSQQGESREQYF. DNA of the CDR3: TGTGCCAGCAGCCAACAGGGTGAGTCGCGCGAGCAGTACTTC.

This chain connects TRBV4-1 to TRBJ2-7, with 7 positions matching TRBD1. With 3 bases clipped from V and 2 bases from J, the junction kept 4 bases outside the gene matches. Germline loops: CDR1 MGHRA, CDR2 YSYEKL. The CDR3 is made up of 14 amino acids. The CDR3 here is CASSHAGTAYEQYF. The CDR3 DNA reads as TGCGCCAGCAGCCATGCCGGGACAGCCTACGAGCAGTACTTC.

CDR3 DNA: TGTGCCAGCAGTGAAGGACATCGCTCTGGAAACACCATATATTTT. Translating it yields CASSEGHRSGNTIYF. This chain links TRBV2 with TRBJ1-3, with D unresolved. V lost 1 base and J 0 bases, leaving 7 bases between the germline ends. The CDR3 has 15 amino acids. CDR1 and CDR2 (germline): SNHLY, FYNNEI.

The rearrangement uses TRBV27 and TRBJ1-5, with 7 bases that match TRBD1. Losses at the gene ends were 5 bases for V and 4 bases for J; bases not matched to a gene: 8. Germline values: CDR1 MNHEY, CDR2 SMNVEV (reference sequence). The CDR3 is made up of 15 amino acids. The DNA for the CDR3 is TGTGCCAGCAGTGCCATGCTACAGGGGAATCAGCCCCAGCATTTT. It is translated as CASSAMLQGNQPQHF.

The chain has TRBV18 and TRBJ1-2; no clear D gene. V gave up 1 base and J gave up 5 bases, with 11 bases separating them. The CDR3 is 14 amino acids. Germline values: CDR1 KGHSH, CDR2 LQKENI. The DNA for the CDR3 is TGTGCCAGCTCACCACAAGAGGGAAAATATGGCTACACCTTC. This gives the protein CASSPQEGKYGYTF.

The genes are TRBV3-1 (or the pseudogene TRBV3-2) and TRBJ1-5; 7 positions agree with TRBD1. The trim removed 4 bases at V and 7 bases at J, leaving 7 bases unmatched. The V gene's germline CDR1 is LGHDT and CDR2 YNNKEL (reference sequence). The CDR3 is 14 amino acids. DNA for the CDR3: TGTGCCAGCAGCCTAATTGCAGGGGGACAGCCCCAGCATTTT. The encoded protein is CASSLIAGGQPQHF.

J is TRBJ2-4 and V is TRBV7-9; tentative D call: TRBD1 (6 bases). V shed 3 bases and J shed 6 bases, with 9 bases lying between them. Germline assignment: CDR1 SEHNR and CDR2 FQNEAQ (reference sequence). The CDR3 runs 13 residues. The CDR3: CASSLSDRNIQYF. CDR3 DNA: TGTGCCAGCAGCTTGTCGGACAGAAACATTCAGTACTTC.

This clone showed up just a few times. The rearrangement joins TRBV12-3 or TRBV12-4 to TRBJ1-5, with D tentatively TRBD1 (6 bases). V was pared by 7 bases and J by 5 bases, with 12 bases between. The length of the CDR3 is 13 residues. The CDR3 protein is CASTQGSDQPQHF. The CDR3 nucleotides are TGTGCCAGCACTCAGGGGTCGGATCAGCCCCAGCATTTT.

On this clone itself: This specimen includes other DNA sequences encoding the same CDR3. V gene TRBV5-1 combines with J gene TRBJ2-3, with 12 bases matching TRBD2. Trimming cost V 5 bases and J 4 bases; bases outside gene matches: 5. This CDR3 has 15 amino acids. CDR1 is SGHRS, CDR2 YFSETQ, per germline. The CDR3, as DNA: TGCGCCAGCAGACAAGGACTAGCGGGGTCAGATACGCAGTATTTT. Amino acid sequence: CASRQGLAGSDTQYF.

The chain is built from TRBV7-3 and TRBJ2-3, with 14 bases aligning to TRBD2. After removal of 5 bases from V and 3 bases from J, the junction contained 7 bases not matched to a gene. Germline V CDR1 and CDR2: SGHTA, FQGTGA. The CDR3 contains 17 residues. The CDR3 bases are TGTGCCAGCAGCGCGCAGACTAGCGGGGGGGCTACAGATACGCAGTATTTT. This translates into CASSAQTSGGATDTQYF.

The gene calls are TRBV19 and TRBJ1-1, with a tentative D call TRBD1 (6 bases). V lost 7 bases and J 4 bases, leaving 16 bases between the germline ends. Germline CDR1 reads LNHDA; CDR2 reads SQIVND (reference sequence). The CDR3 length is 14 residues. As DNA, the CDR3 is TGTGCCAGTACCCCCAACTTGGGGGCCACTGAAGCTTTCTTT. This sequence encodes CASTPNLGATEAFF.

The rearrangement uses TRBV30 and TRBJ2-3, with 8 bases fitting TRBD2. CDR1 is GTSNPN, CDR2 SVGIG, per germline (reference sequence). The junction had 6 bases not matched to a gene; V was cut back by 4 bases and J by 0 bases. The CDR3 is 15 residues long. CDR3 nucleotides: TGTGCCTGGAAAACGGGACTAGGCAGCACAGATACGCAGTATTTT. Its translation is CAWKTGLGSTDTQYF.

The chain is built from TRBV27 and TRBJ1-6; TRBD1 aligns across 7 bases. The CDR3 loop spans 19 amino acids. Looked up from germline, CDR1 is MNHEY and CDR2 is SMNVEV (reference sequence). V lost 1 base, J lost 8 bases, and 17 bases stayed unmatched. The CDR3 DNA is TGTGCCAGCAGTTTATGGGCGACAGGGTTGGCGTCGGGGTATTCACCCCTCCACTTT. This codes for CASSLWATGLASGYSPLHF.